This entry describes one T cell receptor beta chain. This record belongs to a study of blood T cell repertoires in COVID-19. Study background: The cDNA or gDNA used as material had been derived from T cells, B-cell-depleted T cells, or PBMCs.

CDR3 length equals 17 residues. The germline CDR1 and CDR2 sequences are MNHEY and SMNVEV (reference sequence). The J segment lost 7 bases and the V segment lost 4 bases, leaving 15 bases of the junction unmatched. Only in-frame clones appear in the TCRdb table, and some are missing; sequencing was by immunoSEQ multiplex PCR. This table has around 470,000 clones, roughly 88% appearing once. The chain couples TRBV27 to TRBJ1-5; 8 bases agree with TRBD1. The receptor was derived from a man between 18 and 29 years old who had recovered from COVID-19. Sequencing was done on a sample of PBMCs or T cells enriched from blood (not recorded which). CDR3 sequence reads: CASSYGPTGGLRQPQHF. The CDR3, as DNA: TGTGCCAGCAGTTATGGTCCCACAGGGGGATTGAGGCAGCCCCAGCATTTT.